One sample yielded the 14 T cell receptor beta chains listed below, sequenced in a study of molecular identifiers for immune sequencing clone quantification. One entry per CDR3 protein, called by TCRdb with MiXCR from the PCR reads. The sample holds about 510,000 distinct CDR3 sequences, about a fifth seen once. The sample taken for sequencing was naive CD8+ T cells from blood, with Jurkat cell RNA spiked in. Documented subset: FACS-sorted CD8+CD4-CCR7+CD45RA+ naive T cells. All receptors come from a human donor in good health. Some libraries in this study had Jurkat cell RNA spiked in.

The chain joins TRBV19 to TRBJ1-4, with a weak D call TRBD1 (6 bases). The CDR3 totals 16 residues. Per the germline V gene, CDR1 is LNHDA and CDR2 is SQIVND (reference sequence). V was trimmed by 6 bases and J by 4 bases, leaving 18 bases between them. The CDR3 is CASSPDRDRLNEKLFF. The DNA of the CDR3 is TGTGCCAGTAGCCCGGACCGAGACAGGCTTAATGAAAAACTGTTTTTT.

The chain carries TRBV6-2 or TRBV6-3 and TRBJ1-1; the D gene is possibly TRBD1 (6 bases). This CDR3 comprises 17 residues. Germline lookup yields CDR1 MNHEY and CDR2 SVGEGT. V lost 5 bases and J lost 0, with 19 bases in between. The DNA of the CDR3 is TGTGCCAGCAGTCTCGACAGGCCCACATTTATGAACACTGAAGCTTTCTTT. Translated, it gives CASSLDRPTFMNTEAFF.

The chain carries TRBV7-9 and TRBJ2-3; TRBD2 agrees at 9 bases. Germline assignment: CDR1 SEHNR and CDR2 FQNEAQ (reference sequence). The CDR3 contains 15 residues. V was pared by 5 bases and J by 1 base, with 4 bases of the junction left unmatched. CDR3 in amino acids: CASSTSSGGTDTQYF. The DNA for the CDR3 is TGTGCCAGCAGCACCTCTAGCGGGGGCACAGATACGCAGTATTTT.

This clonotype was recorded a few times. V gene TRBV29-1 combines with J gene TRBJ1-1; D gene uncertain. The germline V and J ends were trimmed by 3 bases and 5 bases, with 16 bases remaining between them. The CDR3 contains 14 residues. The germline V gene encodes CDR1 SQVTM and CDR2 ANQGSEA. CDR3 sequence reads: CSVETGLSGTEAFF. DNA of the CDR3: TGCAGCGTTGAGACCGGACTCTCTGGGACTGAAGCTTTCTTT.

This clonotype was observed many times. The chain employs TRBV5-1 and TRBJ2-7; D may be TRBD1 or TRBD2 (5 bases each). Germline CDR1 and CDR2: SGHRS and YFSETQ. Trimming stripped 1 base from V and 3 bases from J, with 17 bases between. This CDR3 is 16 amino acids long. This CDR3 reads CASSLLPGTQRYEQYF. Written as DNA, the CDR3 is TGCGCCAGCAGCTTGCTCCCCGGGACCCAACGCTACGAGCAGTACTTC.

For this clonotype: A read error may be the cause here, since a much bigger clone is one base away. V is TRBV2 and J is TRBJ1-5; D unclear. This CDR3 contains 15 residues. In germline, CDR1 is SNHLY, CDR2 FYNNEI. The CDR3 DNA reads as TGTGCCGGCAGTGAAGTGTTATTGGGCAATCAGCCCCAGCATTTT. This gives the protein CAGSEVLLGNQPQHF.

This clonotype has a count of ten or more. The chain uses TRBV7-2 and TRBJ1-5, with D tentatively TRBD1 (5 bases). The V gene lost 3 bases and the J gene lost 0 bases, with 6 bases spanning the gap. The CDR3 spans 14 residues. Germline lookup yields CDR1 SGHTA and CDR2 FQGNSA. The CDR3 sequence: CASSLDNSNQPQHF. CDR3 coding DNA: TGTGCCAGCAGCTTGGACAATAGCAATCAGCCCCAGCATTTT. Looking up the rest from reference TRBV7-2 and TRBJ1-5 gives the full variable domain: GAGVSQSPSNKVTEKGKDVELRCDPISGHTALYWYRQSLGQGLEFLIYFQGNSAPDKSGLPSDRFSAERTGGSVSTLTIQRTQQEDSAVYLCASSLDNSNQPQHFGDGTRLSIL.

The chain uses TRBV4-1 and TRBJ2-7, with D uncertain. Trimming stripped 2 bases from V and 0 bases from J, with 5 bases between. There are 13 residues in the CDR3. Germline V lookup: CDR1 MGHRA, CDR2 YSYEKL. The CDR3 nucleotides are TGCGCCAGCAGCCAATTGGTCTCCTACGAGCAGTACTTC. This encodes CASSQLVSYEQYF.

The V gene is TRBV4-3, the J gene TRBJ1-5; tentatively, D is TRBD1 (5 bases). CDR3 length: 15 amino acids. Germline CDR1 and CDR2: LGHNA and YSLEER. The V and J ends lost 0 bases and 4 bases respectively, with 10 bases between them. CDR3 nucleotides: TGCGCCAGCAGCCAAGATGGGGGAATGAATCAGCCCCAGCATTTT. Encoded protein: CASSQDGGMNQPQHF.

In this sample, this clonotype turned up a few times. The V call is TRBV19, the J call TRBJ2-1; D is uncertain. The CDR3 runs to 13 residues. The germline V gene has CDR1 LNHDA and CDR2 SQIVND (reference sequence). Trimming stripped 6 bases from V and 5 bases from J, with 11 bases between. The CDR3 sequence: CASSPTVNNEQFF. CDR3 DNA: TGTGCCAGTAGCCCAACAGTGAACAATGAGCAGTTCTTC. The variable domain in full, with the rest retrieved from reference TRBV19 and TRBJ2-1, is DGGITQSPKYLFRKEGQNVTLSCEQNLNHDAMYWYRQDPGQGLRLIYYSQIVNDFQKGDIAEGYSVSREKKESFPLTVTSAQKNPTAFYLCASSPTVNNEQFFGPGTRLTVL.

At least ten counts were recorded for this clonotype. The V and J genes are TRBV7-2 and TRBJ2-1, with a weak D call TRBD2 (5 bases). The CDR3 length is 12 residues. Between the trimmed V and J ends, which lost 3 bases and 9 bases, there was a span of 9 bases. The germline V gene has CDR1 SGHTA and CDR2 FQGNSA. CDR3 DNA sequence: TGTGCCAGCAGCTTTGGACGGGGTGAGCAGTTCTTC. It encodes CASSFGRGEQFF.

The chain uses TRBV24-1 and TRBJ2-2, with 7 positions matching TRBD1. The CDR3 runs to 13 residues. The germline gives CDR1 KGHDR, CDR2 SFDVKD. After removal of 10 bases from V and 2 bases from J, the junction contained 3 bases not matched to a gene. CDR3 protein: CATRQGNTGELFF. DNA of the CDR3: TGTGCCACGAGACAGGGAAACACCGGGGAGCTGTTTTTT.

On this clonotype itself: Since no conserved phenylalanine or tryptophan closes the CDR3, a read error is the likely cause. The J gene is TRBJ2-7, the V gene TRBV4-1; D gene uncertain. Germline lookup yields CDR1 MGHRA and CDR2 YSYEKL. Trimming stripped 3 bases from V and 0 bases from J, with 12 bases between. The CDR3 spans 15 residues. CDR3: CASSQANSYSYEQYY. The CDR3 nucleotides are TGCGCCAGCAGCCAGGCGAATTCCTACTCCTACGAGCAGTACTAC.

Points on this clonotype: This may be a read error: a much more frequent sequence differs by one nucleotide. This sequence joins TRBV6-5 and TRBJ2-7, with D possibly TRBD1 on 6 matching bases. The CDR3 totals 14 residues. CDR1 and CDR2 from the germline V gene are MNHEY and SVGAGI. The CDR3 loop is CVSSYGQGMGEQYF. In nucleotides, the CDR3 is TGTGTCAGCAGTTACGGGCAGGGGATGGGGGAGCAGTACTTC.